This paragraph reports one T cell receptor (beta chain). Its target is unknown. With 3 bases removed from V and 2 bases from J, the gap between germline ends came to 20 bases. CDR3 length equals 18 residues. The germline CDR1 and CDR2 sequences are SGHRS and YFSETQ. This sample was taken from a study of cytomegalovirus exposure and HLA in healthy donors. Study overall: Previous work identified roughly 110 million unique TCR beta sequences from around 200 million T cells. Study-level findings and limits: Confirmation was obtained in vitro that a few CMV-associated chains are specific for CMV antigens. Later on, a genetic analysis was performed. It linked a missense variant in DCLRE1C with V- and J-gene trimming of TCR beta.

Researchers ran the PCR with 60 Vbeta and 13 Jbeta primers. Clones were sequenced by immunoSEQ multiplex PCR, and TCRdb holds only the in-frame ones, with some missing. The profile shows roughly 190,000 clones, more than 70% of them singletons. The V gene is TRBV5-1, the J gene TRBJ1-4; possible D gene TRBD1, 5 bases. The sequenced sample was PBMCs. This receptor was taken from a man aged 25 to 40 in good health and CMV-seropositive. Here the CDR3 DNA reads TGCGCCAGCAGCTCAGGCCTACATGGACAATCTACTAATGAAAAACTGTTTTTT. Protein product: CASSSGLHGQSTNEKLFF.